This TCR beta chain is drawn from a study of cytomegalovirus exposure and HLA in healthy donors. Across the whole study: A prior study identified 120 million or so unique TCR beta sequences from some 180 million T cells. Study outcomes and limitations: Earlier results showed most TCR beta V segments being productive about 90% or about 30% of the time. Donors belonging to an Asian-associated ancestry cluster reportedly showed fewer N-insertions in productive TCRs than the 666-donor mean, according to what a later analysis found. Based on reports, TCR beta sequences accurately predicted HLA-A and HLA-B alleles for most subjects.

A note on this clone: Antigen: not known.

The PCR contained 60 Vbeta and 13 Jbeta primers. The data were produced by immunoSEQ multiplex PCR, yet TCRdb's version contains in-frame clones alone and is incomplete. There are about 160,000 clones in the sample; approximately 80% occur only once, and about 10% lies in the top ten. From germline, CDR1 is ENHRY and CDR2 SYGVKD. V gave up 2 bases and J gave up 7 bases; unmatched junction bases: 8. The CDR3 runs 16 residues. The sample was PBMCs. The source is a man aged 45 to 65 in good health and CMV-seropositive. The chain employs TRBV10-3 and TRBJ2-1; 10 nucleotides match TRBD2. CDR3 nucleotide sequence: TGTGCCATCAGTGAGACCGAGCGGGGGGGCCGGAATGAGCAGTTCTTC. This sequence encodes CAISETERGGRNEQFF.